The clone carrying this T cell receptor (beta chain) appeared a few times. Repertoires were generated with immunoSEQ multiplex PCR, while TCRdb's copy carries only in-frame clones and drops some. This repertoire shows about 75,000 clones, approximately 80% found once; its top ten account for more than 13%. This entry is derived from a study of control samples from healthy donors and cancer patients. Germline values: CDR1 SGHAT, CDR2 FQNNGV. The CDR3 runs 17 residues. The V end lost 3 bases, the J end lost 4 bases, and 21 bases lay between the germline ends. The sequence derives from a man between 45 and 60 years old in good health. The V call is TRBV11-2, the J call TRBJ1-2; TRBD1 is a possible D gene (6 bases). The sequencing input was blood. In DNA form, the CDR3 reads TGTGCCAGCAGCTTTAGGGGGGGGCAGGACAGCGGCTATGGCTACACCTTC. It translates to CASSFRGGQDSGYGYTF.